This entry lists 8 T cell receptor beta chains sequenced from one sample in a study of T cell changes during pregnancy in multiple sclerosis. Data came from immunoSEQ multiplex PCR; TCRdb stores just in-frame clones and leaves some out. Among around 42,000 clones, approximately 90% were seen once, and the ten largest hold 0.7% to 1%. This material consisted of CD4+ T cells from peripheral blood mononuclear cells, taken in the third trimester of pregnancy. The receptors were gathered from a female donor with multiple sclerosis, enrolled in a pregnancy study.

The chain recombines TRBV10-3 with TRBJ2-7, with 9 bases that match TRBD1. The V segment lost 3 bases and the J segment 5 bases; nucleotides outside the gene matches: 5. Germline values: CDR1 ENHRY, CDR2 SYGVKD. This CDR3 has 14 residues. The DNA of the CDR3 is TGTGCCATCAGTGACGCGGGACAGGGCAACGAGCAGTACTTC. The encoded protein is CAISDAGQGNEQYF.

The rearrangement uses TRBV14 and TRBJ2-1, with D uncertain. The length of the CDR3 is 14 residues. Per germline, CDR1 SGHDN and CDR2 FVKESK. Deletions cut 5 bases from V and 8 bases from J, with 16 bases between. CDR3 sequence: CASSDSDLYHEQFF. As DNA, the CDR3 is TGTGCCAGCAGCGACTCAGATTTGTACCATGAGCAGTTCTTC.

The chain recombines TRBV18 with TRBJ2-2; tentative D call: TRBD2 (5 bases). CDR1 and CDR2 from the germline V gene are KGHSH and LQKENI. V lost 2 bases to trimming and J lost 5 bases, with 15 bases between them. The CDR3 spans 16 residues. CDR3 bases: TGTGCCAGCTCACCAGCTCCCAATCCGGGGACCGGGGAGCTGTTTTTT. This translates into CASSPAPNPGTGELFF.

The chain uses TRBV28 and TRBJ1-1; possibly TRBD1 for D (6 bases). The ends were cut back, 7 bases at V and 11 bases at J, with 14 bases in the middle. Germline CDR1 and CDR2: MDHEN and SYDVKM. The CDR3 runs to 11 residues. CDR3 loop: CASTSDRAAFF. The CDR3 nucleotides read TGTGCCAGCACCTCGGACAGAGCGGCTTTCTTT. The complete variable domain, with remaining parts taken from reference TRBV28 and TRBJ1-1, reads DVKVTQSSRYLVKRTGEKVFLECVQDMDHENMFWYRQDPGLGLRLIYFSYDVKMKEKGDIPEGYSVSREKKERFSLILESASTNQTSMYLCASTSDRAAFFGQGTRLTVV.

This chain uses TRBV19 with TRBJ1-5; TRBD1 is a possible D gene (6 bases). This CDR3 has 15 residues. Germline CDR1 and CDR2: LNHDA and SQIVND (reference sequence). V lost 7 bases to trimming and J lost 0 bases, with 13 bases between them. This chain's CDR3 is CASTDGGASNQPQHF. The CDR3 DNA is TGTGCCAGTACTGACGGGGGGGCTAGCAATCAGCCCCAGCATTTT. Full variable domain (missing parts from reference TRBV19 and TRBJ1-5): DGGITQSPKYLFRKEGQNVTLSCEQNLNHDAMYWYRQDPGQGLRLIYYSQIVNDFQKGDIAEGYSVSREKKESFPLTVTSAQKNPTAFYLCASTDGGASNQPQHFGDGTRLSIL.

The chain uses TRBV18 and TRBJ2-3; 8 bases map to TRBD1. CDR1 is KGHSH and CDR2 is LQKENI in the germline V gene. V lost 3 bases, J lost 1 base, and 3 bases stayed unmatched. This CDR3 spans 15 amino acids. As DNA, the CDR3 is TGTGCCAGCTCACCCGGACAGGGAGGCACAGATACGCAGTATTTT. Its protein is CASSPGQGGTDTQYF.

The chain links TRBV6-1 to TRBJ2-7; 10 bases fit TRBD1. From germline, CDR1 is MNHNS and CDR2 SASEGT. Germline trimming cut 7 bases from V and 3 bases from J; bases unmatched to any gene: 9. This CDR3 is 15 amino acids long. CDR3 sequence reads: CASTTPGTGVYEQYF. Written as DNA, the CDR3 is TGTGCCAGCACCACCCCCGGGACAGGGGTCTACGAGCAGTACTTC.

This clone has a single count. The chain employs TRBV6-6 and TRBJ2-1; 7 nucleotides align to TRBD2. After removal of 2 bases from V and 3 bases from J, the junction contained 4 bases not matched to a gene. This CDR3 spans 15 amino acids. The germline CDR1 and CDR2 sequences are MNHNY and SVGAGI (reference sequence). The CDR3 DNA sequence: TGTGCCAGCAGTTACCCTAGCGGACGCTACAATGAGCAGTTCTTC. Amino acids: CASSYPSGRYNEQFF.